These T cell receptor beta chains were read from a single sample in a study of blood T cell repertoires in COVID-19. Method: immunoSEQ multiplex PCR; TCRdb's copy keeps in-frame clones and lacks some. The sample has hundreds of thousands of clones; 88% are singletons. Sequences were obtained from PBMCs or T cells enriched from blood (not recorded which). The receptor source for this set is a woman aged 25 to 45 who had recovered from COVID-19. Each CDR3 is given with its conserved first and last residue. The D gene is left open where the match is weak. Clone size, where shown, is once, few, many, or a class for clones that have expanded.

j_call	d_call	clone_size	v_call	cdr3_nt	cdr3_aa
TRBJ2-3	TRBD2	NA	TRBV18	TGTGCCAGCTCACCCCCAGGTGCGGGGGGAAGCACAGATACGCAGTATTTT	CASSPPGAGGSTDTQYF
TRBJ1-2	NA	NA	TRBV5-1	TGCGCCAGCAGCTTGGCTAAAGGCAGGGTAAACTATGGCTACACCTTC	CASSLAKGRVNYGYTF
TRBJ1-1	NA	few	TRBV6-5	TGTGCCAGCAGTTACTCTTCGGGGAGGACTGAAGCTTTCTTT	CASSYSSGRTEAFF
TRBJ2-2	NA	NA	TRBV11-2	TGTGCCAGCAGCTGGGGCACAGGGAGGGCCGGGGAGCTGTTTTTT	CASSWGTGRAGELFF
TRBJ2-5	NA	NA	TRBV29-1	TGCAGCGTTGATCGGAGTACCAGGGCTTTGGAGACCCAGTACTTC	CSVDRSTRALETQYF
TRBJ1-1	NA	NA	TRBV28	TGTGCCAGCATCTCTCGGACTAAAAGGGCCCTTTGGGAAGCTTTCTTT	CASISRTKRALWEAFF
TRBJ2-7	TRBD1	NA	TRBV28	TGTGCCAGCAGTGGTTCCGGGACAGGTCGCTACGAGCAGTACTTC	CASSGSGTGRYEQYF
TRBJ1-2	NA	NA	TRBV6-5	NA	CASILDRGAYGYTF
TRBJ1-4	NA	once	TRBV28	TGTGCCAGCAGTTTATTGCCACTTAGTTATGAAAAACTGTTTTTT	CASSLLPLSYEKLFF
TRBJ2-7	TRBD1	NA	TRBV5-4	TGTGCCAGCAGTCCGAGGACAGGGGTCTTCTACGAGCAGTACTTC	CASSPRTGVFYEQYF
TRBJ1-2	NA	once	TRBV7-9	TGTGCCAGCAGCCATCCTGACAGCCCTAACTATGGCTACACCTTC	CASSHPDSPNYGYTF
TRBJ2-5	NA	NA	TRBV9	TGTGCCAGCAGCGTATCGTCCCAGGGAGAGACCCAGTACTTC	CASSVSSQGETQYF
TRBJ2-1	NA	NA	TRBV9	TGTGCCAGCAGCGTCGAAACAGCCCTTTCGTACAATGAGCAGTTCTTC	CASSVETALSYNEQFF
TRBJ2-7	TRBD1	NA	TRBV29-1	TGCAGCGTTGGACGAGGGGGCTCTTACGAGCAGTACTTC	CSVGRGGSYEQYF
TRBJ1-3	NA	few	TRBV15	TGTGCCACCAGCAGGGCCCGGACGGGACTCTCTGGAAACACCATATATTTT	CATSRARTGLSGNTIYF
TRBJ2-3	TRBD2	NA	TRBV7-2	TGTGCCAGCAGCTTCATCGGGGGGACTAGCACAGATACGCAGTATTTT	CASSFIGGTSTDTQYF
TRBJ2-1	TRBD2	once	TRBV9	TGTGCCAGCAGCGTGGCTAGCGGGGTCTACAATGAGCAGTTCTTC	CASSVASGVYNEQFF
TRBJ2-1	NA	NA	TRBV2	TGTGCCAGCCATTTGCGGAACAATGAGCAGTTCTTC	CASHLRNNEQFF
TRBJ2-3	TRBD1	NA	TRBV28	TGTGCCAGCAGCACCTACCGGACAGGCGGCCTCACTATCACAGATACGCAGTATTTT	CASSTYRTGGLTITDTQYF